This T cell receptor (beta chain) was documented in a study of T-cell memory formation after mild COVID-19. Study results and caveats: Contracting CD4+ clones lay largely in CM and EM, with CD8+ ones residing in EMRA. The authors left the SARS-CoV-2 specificity of second-wave clones peaking on day 37 unconfirmed. Balance between CD4 and CD8 was seen in clones contracting day 15 to 85, and a CD4+ lean was seen in later expanders.

The authors produced TCR alpha and TCR beta cDNA libraries with sample barcodes and UMIs by 5'RACE using constant-segment primers. MiXCR, applied by TCRdb to the 5' RACE reads, yields one record per CDR3 protein. This table has just over 400,000 distinct CDR3 sequences, around a quarter appearing once. The CDR3 has 14 residues. Of note for this clonotype: The antigen remains undetermined.

This chain uses TRBV21-1 with TRBJ1-1. TRBV21-1 is listed as a pseudogene. This TCR was recovered from an adult woman who had mild COVID-19 (a few samples of this study predate the infection). Cell type and time point are not known. The sample was PBMCs or a T cell subset sorted from them (not recorded which). The DNA of the CDR3 is TGTGCCAGCAGCCGCGGAGGGAGGCGAACTGAAGCTTTCTTT. Its protein is CASSRGGRRTEAFF.